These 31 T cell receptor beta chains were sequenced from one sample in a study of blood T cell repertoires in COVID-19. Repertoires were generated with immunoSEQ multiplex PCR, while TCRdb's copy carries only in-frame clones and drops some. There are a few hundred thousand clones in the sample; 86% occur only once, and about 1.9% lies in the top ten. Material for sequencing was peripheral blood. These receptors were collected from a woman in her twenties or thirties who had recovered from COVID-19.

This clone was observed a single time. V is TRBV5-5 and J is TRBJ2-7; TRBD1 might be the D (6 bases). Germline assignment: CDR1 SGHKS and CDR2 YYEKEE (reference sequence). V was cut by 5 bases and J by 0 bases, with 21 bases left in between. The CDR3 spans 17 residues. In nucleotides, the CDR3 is TGTGCCAGCAGTCCGTGGGGGTTACAGGGTTTCTCCTACGAGCAGTACTTC. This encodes CASSPWGLQGFSYEQYF.

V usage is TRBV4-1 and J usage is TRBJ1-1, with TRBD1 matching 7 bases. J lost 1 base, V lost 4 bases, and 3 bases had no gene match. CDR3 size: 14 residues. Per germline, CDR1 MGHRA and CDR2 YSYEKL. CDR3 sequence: CASSRGQENTEAFF. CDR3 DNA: TGCGCCAGCAGCCGTGGACAGGAGAACACTGAAGCTTTCTTT.

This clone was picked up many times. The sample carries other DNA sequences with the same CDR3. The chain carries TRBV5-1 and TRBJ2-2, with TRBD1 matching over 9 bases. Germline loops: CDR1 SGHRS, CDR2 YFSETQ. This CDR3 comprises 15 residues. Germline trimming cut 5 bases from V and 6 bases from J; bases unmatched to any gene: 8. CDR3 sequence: CASRTGTGNPGELFF. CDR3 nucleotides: TGCGCCAGCAGAACCGGGACAGGGAATCCCGGGGAGCTGTTTTTT.

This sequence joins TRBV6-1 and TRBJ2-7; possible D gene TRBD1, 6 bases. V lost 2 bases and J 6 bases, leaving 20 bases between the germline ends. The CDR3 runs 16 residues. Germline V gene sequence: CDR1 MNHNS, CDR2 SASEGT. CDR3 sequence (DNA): TGTGCCAGCAGTGAAACCCGGGGACAAAAAGTGGGCGAGCAGTACTTC. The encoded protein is CASSETRGQKVGEQYF.

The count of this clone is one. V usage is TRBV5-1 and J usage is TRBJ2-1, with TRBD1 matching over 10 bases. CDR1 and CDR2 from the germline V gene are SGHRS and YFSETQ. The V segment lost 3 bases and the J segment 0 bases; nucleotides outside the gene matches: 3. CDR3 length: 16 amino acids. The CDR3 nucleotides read TGCGCCAGCAGCTGGGGGGACAGGGGCTCCTACAATGAGCAGTTCTTC. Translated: CASSWGDRGSYNEQFF.

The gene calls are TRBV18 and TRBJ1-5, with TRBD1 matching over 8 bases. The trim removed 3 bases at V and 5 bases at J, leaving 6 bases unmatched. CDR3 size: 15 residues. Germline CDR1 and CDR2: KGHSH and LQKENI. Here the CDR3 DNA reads TGTGCCAGCTCACCCGTCGCAGGGGGCTATCAGCCCCAGCATTTT. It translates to CASSPVAGGYQPQHF.

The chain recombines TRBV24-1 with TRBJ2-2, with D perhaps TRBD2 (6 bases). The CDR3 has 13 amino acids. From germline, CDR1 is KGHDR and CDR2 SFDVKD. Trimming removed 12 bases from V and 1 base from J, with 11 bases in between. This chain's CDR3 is CASGTQNTGELFF. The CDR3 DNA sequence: TGTGCCTCCGGGACTCAGAACACCGGGGAGCTGTTTTTT.

CDR3 protein: CASSPQGGSNQPQHF. The CDR3 nucleotides read TGTGCCAGCAGTCCACAGGGGGGCAGCAATCAGCCCCAGCATTTT. The rearrangement uses TRBV6-5 and TRBJ1-5, with 8 bases fitting TRBD1. The V segment lost 5 bases and the J segment 1 base; nucleotides outside the gene matches: 4. Germline CDR1 MNHEY, CDR2 SVGAGI. CDR3 length: 15 residues.

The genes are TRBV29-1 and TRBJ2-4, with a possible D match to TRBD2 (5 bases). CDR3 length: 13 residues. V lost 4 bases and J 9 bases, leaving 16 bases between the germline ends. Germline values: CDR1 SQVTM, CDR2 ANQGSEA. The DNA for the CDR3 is TGCAGCGTTGTAGCCCCGGGAAGAAGCATTCAGTACTTC. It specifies CSVVAPGRSIQYF.

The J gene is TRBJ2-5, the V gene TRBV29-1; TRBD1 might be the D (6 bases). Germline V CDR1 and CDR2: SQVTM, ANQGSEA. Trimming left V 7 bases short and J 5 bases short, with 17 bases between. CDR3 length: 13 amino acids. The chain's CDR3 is CSASEQGRETQYF. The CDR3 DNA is TGCAGCGCGAGTGAACAGGGACGGGAGACCCAGTACTTC.

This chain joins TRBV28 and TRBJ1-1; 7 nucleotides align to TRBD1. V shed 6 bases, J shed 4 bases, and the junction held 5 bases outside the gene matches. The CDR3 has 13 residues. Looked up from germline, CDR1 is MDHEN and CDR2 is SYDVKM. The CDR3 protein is CASRPTGSTEAFF. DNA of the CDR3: TGTGCCAGCAGGCCGACAGGGAGCACTGAAGCTTTCTTT.

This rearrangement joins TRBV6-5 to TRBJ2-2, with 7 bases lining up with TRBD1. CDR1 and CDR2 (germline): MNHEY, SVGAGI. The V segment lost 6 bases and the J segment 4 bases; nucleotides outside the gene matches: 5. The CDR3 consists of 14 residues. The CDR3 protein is CASRGQTTTGELFF. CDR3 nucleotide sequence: TGTGCCAGCAGGGGACAGACTACCACCGGGGAGCTGTTTTTT.

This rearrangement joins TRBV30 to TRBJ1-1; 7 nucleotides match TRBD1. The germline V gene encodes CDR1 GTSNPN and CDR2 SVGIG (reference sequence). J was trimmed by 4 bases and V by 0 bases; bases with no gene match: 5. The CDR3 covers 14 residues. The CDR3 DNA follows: TGTGCCTGGAGTGTAGCAGGGGGAGGCACTGAAGCTTTCTTT. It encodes CAWSVAGGGTEAFF. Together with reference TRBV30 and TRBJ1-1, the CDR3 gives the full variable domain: SQTIHQWPATLVQPVGSPLSLECTVEGTSNPNLYWYRQAAGRGLQLLFYSVGIGQISSEVPQNLSASRPQDRQFILSSKKLLLSDSGFYLCAWSVAGGGTEAFFGQGTRLTVV.

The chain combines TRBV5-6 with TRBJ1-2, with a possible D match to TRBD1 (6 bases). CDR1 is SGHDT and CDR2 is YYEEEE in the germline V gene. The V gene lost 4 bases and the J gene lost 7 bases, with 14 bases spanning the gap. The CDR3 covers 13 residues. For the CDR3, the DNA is TGTGCCAGCAGCCTCGGCAGGGGCCTTGGCTACACCTTC. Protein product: CASSLGRGLGYTF. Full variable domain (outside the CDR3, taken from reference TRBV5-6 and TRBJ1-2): DAGVTQSPTHLIKTRGQQVTLRCSPKSGHDTVSWYQQALGQGPQFIFQYYEEEERQRGNFPDRFSGHQFPNYSSELNVNALLLGDSALYLCASSLGRGLGYTFGSGTRLTVV.

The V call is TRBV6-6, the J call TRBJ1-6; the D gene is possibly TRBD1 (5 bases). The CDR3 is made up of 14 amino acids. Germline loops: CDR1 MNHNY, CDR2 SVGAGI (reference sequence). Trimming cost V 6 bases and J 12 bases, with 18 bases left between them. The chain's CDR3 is CASSPVISGGPLHF. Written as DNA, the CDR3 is TGTGCCAGCAGCCCTGTCATTTCCGGGGGACCCCTCCACTTT.

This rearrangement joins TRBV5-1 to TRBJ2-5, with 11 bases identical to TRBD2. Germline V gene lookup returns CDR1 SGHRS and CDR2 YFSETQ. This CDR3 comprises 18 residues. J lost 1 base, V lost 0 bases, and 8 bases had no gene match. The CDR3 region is CASSLGLAGGPTQETQYF. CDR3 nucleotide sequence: TGCGCCAGCAGCTTGGGGCTAGCGGGAGGACCCACCCAAGAGACCCAGTACTTC.

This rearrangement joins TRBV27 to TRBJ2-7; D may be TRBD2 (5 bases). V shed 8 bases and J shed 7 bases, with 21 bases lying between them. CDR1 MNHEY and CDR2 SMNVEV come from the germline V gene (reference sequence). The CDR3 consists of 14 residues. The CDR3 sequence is CASGHWRSRGEQYF. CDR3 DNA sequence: TGTGCCAGCGGGCATTGGAGGAGCCGCGGGGAGCAGTACTTC.

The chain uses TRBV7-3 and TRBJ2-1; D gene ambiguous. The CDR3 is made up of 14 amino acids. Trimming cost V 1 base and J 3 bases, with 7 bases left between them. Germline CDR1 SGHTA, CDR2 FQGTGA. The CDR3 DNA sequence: TGTGCCAGCAGCTTAAATTTAGACTACAATGAGCAGTTCTTC. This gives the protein CASSLNLDYNEQFF.

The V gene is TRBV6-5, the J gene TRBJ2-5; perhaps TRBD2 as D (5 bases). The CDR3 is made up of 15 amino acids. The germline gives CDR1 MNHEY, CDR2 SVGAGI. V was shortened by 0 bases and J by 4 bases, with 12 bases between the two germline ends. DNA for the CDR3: TGTGCCAGCAGTTACTCGGTCGGACTGGGAGAGACCCAGTACTTC. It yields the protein CASSYSVGLGETQYF.

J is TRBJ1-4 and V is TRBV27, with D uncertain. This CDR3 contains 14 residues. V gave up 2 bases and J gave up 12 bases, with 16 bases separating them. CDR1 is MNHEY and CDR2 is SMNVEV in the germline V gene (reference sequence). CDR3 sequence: CASSLLPPAGELFF. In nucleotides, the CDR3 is TGTGCCAGCAGTTTACTCCCCCCGGCCGGAGAACTGTTTTTT.

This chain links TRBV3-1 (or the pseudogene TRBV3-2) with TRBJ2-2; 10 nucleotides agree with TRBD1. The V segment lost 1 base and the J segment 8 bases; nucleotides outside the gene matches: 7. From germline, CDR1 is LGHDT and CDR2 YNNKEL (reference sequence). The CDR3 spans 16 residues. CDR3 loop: CASSQVDRGRPGELFF. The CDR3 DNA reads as TGTGCCAGCAGCCAAGTCGACAGGGGGCGTCCGGGGGAGCTGTTTTTT.

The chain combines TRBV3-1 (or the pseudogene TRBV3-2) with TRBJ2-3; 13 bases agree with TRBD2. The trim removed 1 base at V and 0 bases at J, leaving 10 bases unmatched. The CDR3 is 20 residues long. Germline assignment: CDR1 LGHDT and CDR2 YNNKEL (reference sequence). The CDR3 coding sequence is TGTGCCAGCAGCCAAGGGCCGGGACTAGCGGGACCCATTAGCACAGATACGCAGTATTTT. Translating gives CASSQGPGLAGPISTDTQYF.

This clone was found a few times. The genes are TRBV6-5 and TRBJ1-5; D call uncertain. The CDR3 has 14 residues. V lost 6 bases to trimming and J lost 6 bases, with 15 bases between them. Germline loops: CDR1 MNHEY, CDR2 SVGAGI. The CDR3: CASRMGLDGQPQHF. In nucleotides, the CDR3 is TGTGCCAGCAGAATGGGCCTTGACGGTCAGCCCCAGCATTTT.

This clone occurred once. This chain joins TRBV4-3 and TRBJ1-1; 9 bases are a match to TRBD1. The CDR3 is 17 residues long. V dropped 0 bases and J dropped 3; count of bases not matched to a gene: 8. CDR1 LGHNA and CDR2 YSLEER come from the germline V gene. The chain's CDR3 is CASSQDPDRGKYTEAFF. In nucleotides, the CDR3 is TGCGCCAGCAGCCAAGACCCCGACAGGGGGAAGTACACTGAAGCTTTCTTT.

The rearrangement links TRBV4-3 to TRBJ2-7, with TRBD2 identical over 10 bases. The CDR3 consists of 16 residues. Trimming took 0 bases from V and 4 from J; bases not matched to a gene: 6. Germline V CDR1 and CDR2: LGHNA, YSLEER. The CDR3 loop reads CASSQEHASGRYEQYF. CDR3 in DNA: TGCGCCAGCAGCCAAGAACACGCTAGCGGGAGATACGAGCAGTACTTC.

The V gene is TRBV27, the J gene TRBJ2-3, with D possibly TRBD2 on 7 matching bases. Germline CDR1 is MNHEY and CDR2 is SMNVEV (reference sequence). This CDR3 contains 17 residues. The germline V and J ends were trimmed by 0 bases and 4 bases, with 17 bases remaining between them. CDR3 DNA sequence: TGTGCCAGCAGTTTATCGATTCGGGGGGCGGCGGCAGATACGCAGTATTTT. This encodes CASSLSIRGAAADTQYF.

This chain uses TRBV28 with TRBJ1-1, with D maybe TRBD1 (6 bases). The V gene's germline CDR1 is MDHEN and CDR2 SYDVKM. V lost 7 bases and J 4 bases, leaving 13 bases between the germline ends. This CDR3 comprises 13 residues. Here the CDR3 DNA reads TGTGCCAGCAACCAGGGGATCGTCACTGAAGCTTTCTTT. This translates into CASNQGIVTEAFF.

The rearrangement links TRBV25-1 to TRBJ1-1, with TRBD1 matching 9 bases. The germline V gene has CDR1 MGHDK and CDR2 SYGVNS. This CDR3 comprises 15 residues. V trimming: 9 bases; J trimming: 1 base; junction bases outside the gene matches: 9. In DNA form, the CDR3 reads TGTGCCAGTGGGAACCCGGGACAGGGGAACACTGAAGCTTTCTTT. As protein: CASGNPGQGNTEAFF. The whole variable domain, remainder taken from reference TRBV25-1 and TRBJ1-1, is EADIYQTPRYLVIGTGKKITLECSQTMGHDKMYWYQQDPGMELHLIHYSYGVNSTEKGDLSSESTVSRIRTEHFPLTLESARPSHTSQYLCASGNPGQGNTEAFFGQGTRLTVV.

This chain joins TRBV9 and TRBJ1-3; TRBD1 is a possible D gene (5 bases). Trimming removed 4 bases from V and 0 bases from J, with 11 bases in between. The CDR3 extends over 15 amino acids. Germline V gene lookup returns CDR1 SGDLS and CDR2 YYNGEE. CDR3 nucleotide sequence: TGTGCCAGCAGCTCACAGGAGAGCTCTGGAAACACCATATATTTT. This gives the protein CASSSQESSGNTIYF.

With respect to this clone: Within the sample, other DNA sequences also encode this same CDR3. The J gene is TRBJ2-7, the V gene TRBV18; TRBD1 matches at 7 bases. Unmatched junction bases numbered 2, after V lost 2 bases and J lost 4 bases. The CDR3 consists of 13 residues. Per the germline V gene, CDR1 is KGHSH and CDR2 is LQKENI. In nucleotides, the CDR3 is TGTGCCAGCTCACCAGGCAGGGGGTACGAGCAGTACTTC. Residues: CASSPGRGYEQYF. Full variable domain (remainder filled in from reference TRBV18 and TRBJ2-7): NAGVMQNPRHLVRRRGQEARLRCSPMKGHSHVYWYRQLPEEGLKFMVYLQKENIIDESGMPKERFSAEFPKEGPSILRIQQVVRGDSAAYFCASSPGRGYEQYFGPGTRLTVT.

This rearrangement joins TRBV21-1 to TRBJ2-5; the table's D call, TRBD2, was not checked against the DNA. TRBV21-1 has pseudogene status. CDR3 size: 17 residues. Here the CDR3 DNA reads TGTGCCAGCAGCAACGAACCTCAGGGGAGGGACCAAGAGACCCAGTACTTC. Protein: CASSNEPQGRDQETQYF.